Following are 14 T cell receptor beta chains from one sample sequenced in a study of T cells after yellow fever vaccination. Using its own MiXCR run on the 5' RACE reads, TCRdb lists one record per CDR3 protein. In the table there are tens of thousands of distinct CDR3 sequences, roughly 13% of which are singletons. The sample was CD8+ T cells not binding an NS4B(214-222) dextramer, sorted from PBMCs, taken roughly 20 days after the first yellow fever vaccination. These receptors all come from a man younger than 35 who received the YFV17D yellow fever vaccine.

This clonotype was detected only a few times. The CDR3 does not close with the conserved phenylalanine or tryptophan, likely indicating a read error. It is unclear where the CDR3 begins or ends on the DNA, so no DNA is shown, and the CDR3 is as TCRdb lists it. The chain uses TRBV6-5 and TRBJ2-5; TRBD2 is taken as the D call from the table, unchecked against the DNA. The CDR3 is made up of 11 amino acids, end residues included. Germline lookup yields CDR1 MNHEY and CDR2 SVGAGI. This CDR3 is CASSYSQRGAV.

This clonotype has just a few counts. The chain links TRBV12-3 or TRBV12-4 to TRBJ2-3; 8 bases align to TRBD2. The CDR3 has 15 amino acids. The V gene end was trimmed by 4 bases and the J gene end by 6 bases; junction bases not matched to a gene: 9. The CDR3 nucleotides are TGTGCCAGCAGTTCCGGGACTAGAAGGGCTGATACGCAGTATTTT. It codes for CASSSGTRRADTQYF.

The genes are TRBV27 and TRBJ1-6; D is possibly TRBD1 (6 bases). Trimming took 5 bases from V and 0 from J, leaving 14 bases between them. CDR3 length: 17 amino acids. Looked up from germline, CDR1 is MNHEY and CDR2 is SMNVEV (reference sequence). CDR3 nucleotides: TGTGCCAGCAGTCCCGGGACATCGCCCTCCTATAATTCACCCCTCCACTTT. Protein sequence: CASSPGTSPSYNSPLHF.

This clonotype was detected only a few times. This sequence joins TRBV12-3 or TRBV12-4 and TRBJ2-3; D call uncertain. This CDR3 has 16 amino acids. V lost 2 bases and J lost 6, with 18 bases in between. CDR3: CASSLYPSVISDTQYF. In nucleotides, the CDR3 is TGTGCCAGCAGTTTATATCCGTCGGTTATCTCTGATACGCAGTATTTT.

V gene TRBV20-1 combines with J gene TRBJ2-1, with TRBD2 matching 12 bases. V shed 6 bases and J 0 bases; nucleotides not matched to a gene: 12. The CDR3 consists of 18 residues. CDR1 and CDR2 (germline): DFQATT, SNEGSKA (reference sequence). CDR3 DNA sequence: TGCAGTGCGCCTCACGGACTAGCGGGGTCGAGCTCCTACAATGAGCAGTTCTTC. Amino acids: CSAPHGLAGSSSYNEQFF.

The gene calls are TRBV10-3 and TRBJ1-2, with D uncertain. The germline gives CDR1 ENHRY, CDR2 SYGVKD. The V gene lost 8 bases and the J gene lost 8 bases, with 21 bases spanning the gap. This CDR3 contains 14 residues. The CDR3 coding sequence is TGTGCCATCCAGACGGCCGAGTCTCAACGAGGCTACACCTTC. Its translation: CAIQTAESQRGYTF.

V is TRBV13 and J is TRBJ2-2, with 8 bases identical to TRBD2. This CDR3 contains 15 residues. Per the germline V gene, CDR1 is PRHDT and CDR2 is FYEKMQ (reference sequence). V shed 3 bases, J shed 7 bases, and the junction held 7 bases outside the gene matches. Here the CDR3 reads CASSFPSSGGGELFF. Here the CDR3 DNA reads TGTGCCAGCAGCTTTCCGTCCAGCGGGGGCGGGGAGCTGTTTTTT.

This clonotype was detected only a few times. V and J are TRBV7-9 and TRBJ1-1, with D unresolved. Germline V gene data show CDR1 as SEHNR and CDR2 as FQNEAQ (reference sequence). V lost 3 bases to trimming and J lost 4 bases, with 6 bases between them. CDR3 size: 12 residues. CDR3 DNA sequence: TGTGCCAGCAGCTTGAGCGCCACTGAAGCTTTCTTT. Its translation is CASSLSATEAFF.

This clonotype was observed a handful of times. The CDR3: CATSTPGQGSGYTF. The CDR3 DNA reads TGTGCCACCAGCACCCCGGGACAGGGATCTGGCTACACCTTC. V gene TRBV15 combines with J gene TRBJ1-2; TRBD1 agrees at 9 bases. CDR3 length: 14 residues. V shed 4 bases, J shed 7 bases, and the junction held 7 bases outside the gene matches. Germline CDR1 LNHNV, CDR2 YYDKDF (reference sequence).

This clonotype has more than one count but fewer than ten. The chain has TRBV29-1 and TRBJ2-1, with TRBD2 matching 10 bases. Germline CDR1 and CDR2: SQVTM and ANQGSEA. Unmatched junction bases numbered 9, after V lost 7 bases and J lost 6 bases. The CDR3 is 14 residues long. CDR3 in amino acids: CSGDLAGEGNEQFF. The CDR3 DNA reads as TGCAGCGGCGACCTAGCGGGGGAGGGCAATGAGCAGTTCTTC.

The J gene is TRBJ2-1, the V gene TRBV3-1; 12 bases align to TRBD2. CDR1 is LGHDT, CDR2 YNNKEL, per germline (reference sequence). The CDR3 consists of 17 residues. J lost 0 bases, V lost 4 bases, and 4 bases had no gene match. The CDR3 coding sequence is TGTGCCAGCAGCCCAAGGACTAGCGGGATCTCCTACAATGAGCAGTTCTTC. Translation: CASSPRTSGISYNEQFF.

This rearrangement joins TRBV19 to TRBJ1-1; no firm D call. The CDR3 is 15 residues long. CDR1 is LNHDA, CDR2 SQIVND, per germline (reference sequence). The germline V and J ends were trimmed by 0 bases and 1 base, with 9 bases remaining between them. The DNA of the CDR3 is TGTGCCAGTAGTATAGAGGGAATCCCGAACACTGAAGCTTTCTTT. It encodes CASSIEGIPNTEAFF.

This clonotype was observed a handful of times. The rearrangement joins TRBV3-1 to TRBJ2-5, with 7 bases fitting TRBD2. CDR1 is LGHDT, CDR2 YNNKEL, per germline (reference sequence). This CDR3 is 18 amino acids long. After removal of 3 bases from V and 5 bases from J, the junction contained 18 bases not matched to a gene. The CDR3 DNA follows: TGTGCCAGCAGCCATAAGACCTCGGCTAGCGGCCTCCGGGAGACCCAGTACTTC. Amino acid sequence: CASSHKTSASGLRETQYF.

The genes are TRBV4-1 and TRBJ1-1, with 7 bases matching TRBD1. With 3 bases clipped from V and 1 base from J, the junction kept 5 bases outside the gene matches. The CDR3 is made up of 15 amino acids. Per germline, CDR1 MGHRA and CDR2 YSYEKL. As DNA, the CDR3 is TGCGCCAGCAGCCAGAGCGACAGGGCGAACACTGAAGCTTTCTTT. Amino acids: CASSQSDRANTEAFF.